This entry lists 25 T cell receptor beta chains sequenced from one sample in a study of T cell responses to AZD1222 COVID-19 vaccine. Profiling relied on immunoSEQ multiplex PCR, and the TCRdb table lists in-frame clones only, not all of them. The sample carries about 120,000 clones, roughly nine tenths recorded once. The input for sequencing was peripheral blood, taken on day 0 of AZD1222 vaccination. Every receptor here comes from an adult in good health.

The chain recombines TRBV12-3 or TRBV12-4 with TRBJ2-2, with 10 bases lining up with TRBD2. V shed 6 bases and J 16 bases; nucleotides not matched to a gene: 5. The CDR3 length is 11 residues. Here the CDR3 DNA reads TGTGCCAGCAGGAAGCGGGGGGGCTGGTTTTTT. Amino acid sequence: CASRKRGGWFF.

The genes are TRBV11-2 and TRBJ2-2; 7 bases match TRBD2. This CDR3 is built from 13 residues. V was clipped by 4 bases and J by 4 bases; unmatched bases: 0. Germline values: CDR1 SGHAT, CDR2 FQNNGV. CDR3: CASSWGGTGELFF. The CDR3 nucleotides are TGTGCCAGCAGCTGGGGGGGCACCGGGGAGCTGTTTTTT.

This chain uses TRBV6-2 or TRBV6-3 with TRBJ1-3, with D hard to call. The ends were cut back, 0 bases at V and 4 bases at J, with 13 bases in the middle. Germline V lookup: CDR1 MNHEY, CDR2 SVGEGT. CDR3 length: 16 residues. This CDR3 reads CASSYSMRAAGNTIYF. The CDR3 DNA is TGTGCCAGCAGTTACTCGATGCGGGCAGCGGGAAACACCATATATTTT.

This clone was observed once. The genes are TRBV20-1 and TRBJ2-2; TRBD2 agrees at 14 bases. CDR3 size: 18 residues. Looked up from germline, CDR1 is DFQATT and CDR2 is SNEGSKA (reference sequence). The V segment lost 3 bases and the J segment 4 bases; nucleotides outside the gene matches: 10. The chain's CDR3 is CSASPGLAGAGGTGELFF. CDR3 coding DNA: TGCAGTGCTAGTCCGGGACTAGCGGGAGCAGGTGGCACCGGGGAGCTGTTTTTT.

This clone came up a few times. This chain connects TRBV15 to TRBJ1-6, with D unresolved. The CDR3 extends over 17 amino acids. Germline CDR1 reads LNHNV; CDR2 reads YYDKDF (reference sequence). Between the trimmed V and J ends, which lost 0 bases and 0 bases, there was a span of 9 bases. In DNA, the CDR3 is TGTGCCACCAGCAGAGAACACCCGAGCTCCTATAATTCACCCCTCCACTTT. As protein: CATSREHPSSYNSPLHF.

V gene TRBV28 combines with J gene TRBJ1-6; 10 nucleotides agree with TRBD1. Germline V gene lookup returns CDR1 MDHEN and CDR2 SYDVKM. The CDR3 is made up of 15 amino acids. Losses at the gene ends were 7 bases for V and 9 bases for J; bases not matched to a gene: 9. CDR3 sequence: CASKPGQGRSSPLHF. In DNA form, the CDR3 reads TGTGCCAGCAAGCCGGGACAGGGGAGAAGTTCACCCCTCCACTTT.

Details on this clone: One end of the junction does not line up with germline, which may come from a read error. This chain uses TRBV7-7 with TRBJ2-2; D is undetermined. CDR3 length: 14 amino acids. From germline, CDR1 is SSHAT and CDR2 FNYEAQ (reference sequence). The DNA for the CDR3 is TGTGCTAGCAGCCCCATGATTAGCACCGGGGAGCTGTTTTTT. Its protein product is CASSPMISTGELFF. Filled out from reference TRBV7-7 and TRBJ2-2, the complete variable domain reads GAGVSQSPRYKVTKRGQDVTLRCDPISSHATLYWYQQALGQGPEFLTYFNYEAQPDKSGLPSDRFSAERPEGSISTLTIQRTEQRDSAMYRCASSPMISTGELFFGEGSRLTVL.

This chain links TRBV28 with TRBJ1-1, with D unresolved. The CDR3 consists of 14 residues. Germline V gene lookup returns CDR1 MDHEN and CDR2 SYDVKM. Trimming removed 7 bases from V and 4 bases from J, with 16 bases in between. Here the CDR3 DNA reads TGTGCCAGCAAAACAACAGTCCACTCCACTGAAGCTTTCTTT. This translates into CASKTTVHSTEAFF.

The CDR3 loop reads CASTTGFYNEQFF. CDR3 bases: TGTGCCAGTACGACAGGGTTCTACAATGAGCAGTTCTTC. The V call is TRBV25-1, the J call TRBJ2-1; 7 bases are shared with TRBD1. With 9 bases clipped from V and 3 bases from J, the junction kept 5 bases outside the gene matches. CDR1 and CDR2 from the germline V gene are MGHDK and SYGVNS. The CDR3 runs 13 residues.

This chain uses TRBV5-6 with TRBJ1-4; D may be TRBD1 (6 bases). Per germline, CDR1 SGHDT and CDR2 YYEEEE. The CDR3 extends over 16 amino acids. V lost 4 bases to trimming and J lost 4 bases, with 17 bases between them. CDR3 bases: TGTGCCAGCAGCCCCAGGGGCGGGCGCCTTAATGAAAAACTGTTTTTT. This translates into CASSPRGGRLNEKLFF. Looking up the rest from reference TRBV5-6 and TRBJ1-4 gives the full variable domain: DAGVTQSPTHLIKTRGQQVTLRCSPKSGHDTVSWYQQALGQGPQFIFQYYEEEERQRGNFPDRFSGHQFPNYSSELNVNALLLGDSALYLCASSPRGGRLNEKLFFGSGTQLSVL.

The chain uses TRBV7-2 and TRBJ2-3; D is perhaps TRBD2 (6 bases). V was pared by 0 bases and J by 4 bases, with 8 bases between. CDR3 length: 14 amino acids. CDR1 and CDR2 from the germline V gene are SGHTA and FQGNSA. As DNA, the CDR3 is TGTGCCAGCAGCTTAGCACCGGGGGCAGATACGCAGTATTTT. Residues: CASSLAPGADTQYF. The variable domain in full, completed from reference TRBV7-2 and TRBJ2-3, reads GAGVSQSPSNKVTEKGKDVELRCDPISGHTALYWYRQSLGQGLEFLIYFQGNSAPDKSGLPSDRFSAERTGGSVSTLTIQRTQQEDSAVYLCASSLAPGADTQYFGPGTRLTVL.

The rearrangement uses TRBV10-1 and TRBJ2-3; 8 bases are shared with TRBD1. The ends lost 0 bases at V and 0 bases at J; junction bases unmatched: 8. The CDR3 spans 18 residues. The germline CDR1 and CDR2 sequences are WNHNN and SYGVQD (reference sequence). CDR3 sequence reads: CASSESSRGQGSTDTQYF. DNA of the CDR3: TGCGCCAGCAGTGAGTCCTCCAGGGGGCAGGGCAGCACAGATACGCAGTATTTT.

This chain links TRBV3-1 (or the pseudogene TRBV3-2) with TRBJ2-1; 8 bases map to TRBD1. This CDR3 has 13 residues. V shed 8 bases and J 5 bases; nucleotides not matched to a gene: 5. From germline, CDR1 is LGHDT and CDR2 YNNKEL (reference sequence). This CDR3 reads CASGGRGHNEQFF. In nucleotides, the CDR3 is TGTGCCAGCGGCGGCAGGGGGCACAATGAGCAGTTCTTC.

The rearrangement joins TRBV29-1 to TRBJ1-2; 8 bases map to TRBD1. The V gene's germline CDR1 is SQVTM and CDR2 ANQGSEA. Trimming cost V 7 bases and J 4 bases; bases outside gene matches: 8. This CDR3 comprises 13 residues. CDR3 sequence (DNA): TGCAGCGCCGCGGACAGGGCTTTCTATGGCTACACCTTC. This sequence encodes CSAADRAFYGYTF.

V and J are TRBV19 and TRBJ2-2; no firm D call. The CDR3 is 12 amino acids. Trimming stripped 2 bases from V and 4 bases from J, with 2 bases between. The germline CDR1 and CDR2 sequences are LNHDA and SQIVND (reference sequence). The CDR3: CASSISTGELFF. DNA for the CDR3: TGTGCCAGTAGTATAAGCACCGGGGAGCTGTTTTTT.

This clone was seen a handful of times. This chain links TRBV7-2 with TRBJ1-5; D is undetermined. Deletions cut 1 base from V and 0 bases from J, with 7 bases between. In germline, CDR1 is SGHTA, CDR2 FQGNSA. The CDR3 consists of 15 residues. DNA for the CDR3: TGTGCCAGCAGCTTAGAACTGATTAGCAATCAGCCCCAGCATTTT. Translation gives CASSLELISNQPQHF.

V gene TRBV6-6 combines with J gene TRBJ2-3, with 7 bases aligning to TRBD1. V gave up 2 bases and J gave up 0 bases; unmatched junction bases: 5. Germline assignment: CDR1 MNHNY and CDR2 SVGAGI (reference sequence). The CDR3 sequence is 16 residues long. This CDR3 is CASSYRTGASTDTQYF. In DNA, the CDR3 is TGTGCCAGCAGTTACCGTACAGGGGCAAGCACAGATACGCAGTATTTT.

The chain couples TRBV7-9 to TRBJ2-7, with D perhaps matching TRBD1 (6 bases). This CDR3 comprises 15 residues. V lost 5 bases and J 3 bases, leaving 17 bases between the germline ends. Germline V CDR1 and CDR2: SEHNR, FQNEAQ (reference sequence). The CDR3 nucleotides are TGTGCCAGCAGCCGCCTTTTAGACAGGTACTACGAGCAGTACTTC. Protein sequence: CASSRLLDRYYEQYF.

This clone was detected a few times. The rearrangement links TRBV5-1 to TRBJ1-5; D call uncertain. V lost 0 bases to trimming and J lost 1 base, with 8 bases between them. Germline values: CDR1 SGHRS, CDR2 YFSETQ. CDR3 length equals 15 residues. The DNA of the CDR3 is TGCGCCAGCAGCTTGGGAGCCAGCAGCAATCAGCCCCAGCATTTT. Translating it yields CASSLGASSNQPQHF. The whole variable domain, remainder taken from reference TRBV5-1 and TRBJ1-5, is KAGVTQTPRYLIKTRGQQVTLSCSPISGHRSVSWYQQTPGQGLQFLFEYFSETQRNKGNFPGRFSGRQFSNSRSEMNVSTLELGDSALYLCASSLGASSNQPQHFGDGTRLSIL.

The rearrangement joins TRBV7-2 to TRBJ2-5; D is ambiguous. The V gene lost 5 bases and the J gene lost 2 bases, with 9 bases spanning the gap. CDR3 size: 13 residues. The germline CDR1 and CDR2 sequences are SGHTA and FQGNSA. CDR3 bases: TGTGCCAGCAGCGGTAGACTTCAAGAGACCCAGTACTTC. Translating gives CASSGRLQETQYF.

V is TRBV19 and J is TRBJ1-2, with TRBD1 matching 9 bases. The CDR3 is made up of 15 amino acids. Germline V CDR1 and CDR2: LNHDA, SQIVND (reference sequence). The V and J ends lost 7 bases and 3 bases, in that order; junction bases with no gene match: 9. CDR3 sequence reads: CASTLGQGIDYGYTF. The CDR3 nucleotides are TGTGCCAGTACCCTGGGACAGGGAATAGACTATGGCTACACCTTC.

The chain joins TRBV30 to TRBJ1-4, with D perhaps TRBD1 (6 bases). CDR3 length: 15 residues. The V gene's germline CDR1 is GTSNPN and CDR2 SVGIG (reference sequence). Trimming stripped 0 bases from V and 5 bases from J, with 13 bases between. The CDR3 coding sequence is TGTGCCTGGAGTGTATTGGGGGGCATCAATGAAAAACTGTTTTTT. Amino acid sequence: CAWSVLGGINEKLFF.

The chain joins TRBV6-1 to TRBJ2-3; 8 bases fit TRBD2. Losses at the gene ends were 2 bases for V and 4 bases for J; bases not matched to a gene: 8. This CDR3 region has 16 residues. The germline gives CDR1 MNHNS, CDR2 SASEGT. The CDR3 sequence is CASSESSGGAADTQYF. DNA of the CDR3: TGTGCCAGCAGTGAAAGTTCCGGGGGGGCCGCAGATACGCAGTATTTT.

This chain links TRBV12-2 with TRBJ1-1; the table's D call TRBD1 went unverified against the DNA. TRBV12-2 is a documented pseudogene. The CDR3 consists of 17 residues. CDR3 nucleotides: TGTGCAAGTCGCCACAGGGGGCAGGGGGGCCGTAGCACTGAAGCTTTCTTT. It translates to CASRHRGQGGRSTEAFF.

The chain joins TRBV19 to TRBJ2-7; 7 nucleotides line up with TRBD2. Unmatched junction bases numbered 8, after V lost 5 bases and J lost 4 bases. Germline values: CDR1 LNHDA, CDR2 SQIVND (reference sequence). CDR3 length equals 14 residues. The CDR3 loop reads CASSEVAGGYEQYF. CDR3 bases: TGTGCCAGTAGTGAGGTAGCGGGTGGTTACGAGCAGTACTTC.